The rows below give T cell receptor beta chains drawn from one sample of a study of Ad26.COV2.S vaccination and SARS-CoV-2 variants. Sequencing used immunoSEQ multiplex PCR; TCRdb keeps in-frame clones, though not all of them. The table has about 350,000 clones, about 91% seen once; the top ten hold under 4%. The sequencing used peripheral blood, collected after recovery from COVID-19. These receptors all come from a human donor who had recovered from COVID-19. The CDR3 runs from the conserved cysteine through the conserved F or W. Fields, in order: V gene, J gene, CDR3 protein.

TRBV10-3,TRBJ2-7,CAISESKGGPEQYF
TRBV7-3,TRBJ2-5,CASGPSGGETQYF
TRBV25-1,TRBJ2-7,CASSERGSASEQYF
TRBV5-4,TRBJ2-1,CASSSSGGHQFF
TRBV27,TRBJ2-6,CASSFSPGANVLTF
TRBV14,TRBJ1-2,CASSQASGGRLNGYTF
TRBV11-2,TRBJ1-2,CASQSTGSNYGYTF
TRBV11-3,TRBJ1-2,CASSHYTF
TRBV2,TRBJ2-3,CASERGTDTQYF
TRBV4-1,TRBJ2-2,CASSQAPTGGIGELFF
TRBV18,TRBJ1-4,CASSNDRGHEKLFF
TRBV19,TRBJ1-3,CASSEDGLLSGNTIYF
TRBV6-5,TRBJ1-4,CASSYSFLATNEKLFF
TRBV10-3,TRBJ1-2,CAISDGRGLDYGYTF
TRBV7-8,TRBJ1-2,CASRGGVLDYGYTF
TRBV5-4,TRBJ2-7,CASSKGQGPTYEQYF
TRBV14,TRBJ2-7,CASAYGTNEQYF
TRBV6-5,TRBJ1-2,CASSSFQSYGYTF
TRBV9,TRBJ2-4,CASSVFGGAQYF
TRBV3-1/TRBV3-2,TRBJ2-3,CASSQAGRGQDTQYF
TRBV19,TRBJ1-3,CASSPRDRGNTIYF
TRBV9,TRBJ2-7,CASSPRQDNSYEQYF
TRBV19,TRBJ1-1,CASSMNRNTEAFF
TRBV6-2/TRBV6-3,TRBJ1-2,CASNPSGSYGYTF
TRBV14,TRBJ2-3,CASSQDFTDTQYF
TRBV4-1,TRBJ2-2,CASSQDLGQGTGELFF
TRBV6-1,TRBJ1-6,CASSGTGASYNSPLHF
TRBV12-5,TRBJ1-6,CASGVSSYNSPLHF
TRBV24-1,TRBJ2-2,CAIGGVNTGELFF
TRBV29-1,TRBJ1-1,CSVPIWTGGNTEAFF
TRBV6-6,TRBJ1-1,CASSWLSRDRNTEAFF
TRBV5-6,TRBJ2-2,CASSWDRGHTGELFF
TRBV15,TRBJ2-4,CATSIRAGADIQYF
TRBV7-9,TRBJ2-7,CASSFVGGSYEQYF
TRBV6-5,TRBJ1-6,CASSYSSKGNSPLHF
TRBV27,TRBJ2-5,CASRKFFGTGQETQYF